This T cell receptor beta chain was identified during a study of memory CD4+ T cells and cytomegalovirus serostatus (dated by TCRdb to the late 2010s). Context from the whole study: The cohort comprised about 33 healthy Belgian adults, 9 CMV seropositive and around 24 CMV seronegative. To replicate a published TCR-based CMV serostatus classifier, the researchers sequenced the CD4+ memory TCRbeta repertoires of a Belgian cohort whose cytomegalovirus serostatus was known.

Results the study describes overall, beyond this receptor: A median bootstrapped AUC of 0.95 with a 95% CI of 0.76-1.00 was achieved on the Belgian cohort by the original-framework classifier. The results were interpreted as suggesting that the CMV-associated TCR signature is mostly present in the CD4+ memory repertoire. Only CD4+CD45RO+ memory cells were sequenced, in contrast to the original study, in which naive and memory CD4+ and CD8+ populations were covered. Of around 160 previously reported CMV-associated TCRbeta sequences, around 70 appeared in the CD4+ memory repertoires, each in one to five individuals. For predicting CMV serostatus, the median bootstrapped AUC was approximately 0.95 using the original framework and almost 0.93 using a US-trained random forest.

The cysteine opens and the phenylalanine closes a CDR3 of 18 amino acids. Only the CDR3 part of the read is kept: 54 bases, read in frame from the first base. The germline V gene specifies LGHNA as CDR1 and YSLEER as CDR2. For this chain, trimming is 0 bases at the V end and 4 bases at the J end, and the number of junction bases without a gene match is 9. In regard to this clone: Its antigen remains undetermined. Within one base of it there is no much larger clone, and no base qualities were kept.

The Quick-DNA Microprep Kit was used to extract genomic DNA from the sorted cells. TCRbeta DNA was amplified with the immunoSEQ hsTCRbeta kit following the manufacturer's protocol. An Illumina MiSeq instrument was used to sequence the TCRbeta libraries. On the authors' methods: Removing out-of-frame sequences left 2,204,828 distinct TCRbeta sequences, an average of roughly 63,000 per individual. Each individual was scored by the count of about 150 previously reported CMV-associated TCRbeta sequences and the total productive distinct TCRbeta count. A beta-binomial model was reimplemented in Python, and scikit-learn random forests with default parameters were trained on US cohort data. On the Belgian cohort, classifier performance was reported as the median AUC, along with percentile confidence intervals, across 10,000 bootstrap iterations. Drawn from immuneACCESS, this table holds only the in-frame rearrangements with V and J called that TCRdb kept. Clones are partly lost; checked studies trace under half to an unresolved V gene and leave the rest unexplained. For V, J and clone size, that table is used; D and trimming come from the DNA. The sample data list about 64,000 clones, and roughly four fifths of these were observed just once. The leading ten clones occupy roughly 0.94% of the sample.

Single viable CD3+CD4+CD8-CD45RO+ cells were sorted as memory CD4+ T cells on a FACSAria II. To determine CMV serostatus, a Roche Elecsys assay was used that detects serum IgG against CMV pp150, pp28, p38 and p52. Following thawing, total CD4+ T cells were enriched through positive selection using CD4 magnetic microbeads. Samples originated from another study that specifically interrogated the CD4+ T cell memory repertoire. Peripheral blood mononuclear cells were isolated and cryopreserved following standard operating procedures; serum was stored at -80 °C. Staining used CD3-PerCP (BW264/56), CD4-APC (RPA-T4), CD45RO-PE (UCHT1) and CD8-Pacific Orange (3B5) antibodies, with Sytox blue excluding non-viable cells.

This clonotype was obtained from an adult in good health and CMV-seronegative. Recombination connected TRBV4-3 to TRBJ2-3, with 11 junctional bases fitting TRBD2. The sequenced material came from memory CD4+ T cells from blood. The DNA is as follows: TGCGCCAGCAGCCAAGATCTCACTAGCGGGAGTGTTGCAGATACGCAGTATTTT. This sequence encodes CASSQDLTSGSVADTQYF.